Sequencing of this TCR beta chain was carried out in a study of T-cell reconstitution after alpha-beta-depleted transplantation in children. Broader study findings: One year post-transplant, T-cell counts and diversity were largely derived from T cells produced anew. There were reportedly several hundred expanded graft clones from which alpha-beta T cells came about two months after transplant. High day-60 TCRbeta diversity in some patients came from surviving recipient T cells and thymic progenitors.

It was with unique molecular identifiers that the TCRbeta library was prepared. TCRdb analysed the PCR reads with MiXCR anew, one entry per CDR3 protein. In the table there are 580,000 or so distinct CDR3 sequences, 23% of which are singletons. To note about this clonotype: What it recognizes is unknown.

This sequence originates from a boy under two years old who had a stem cell transplant for acute myeloid leukemia, so the T cells may come from the graft donor. The material sequenced was PBMCs, mostly from graft donor cells, taken 360 days after TCRalphabeta/CD19-depleted stem cell transplant.

This CDR3 is CSAYTSGNTGELFF. The CDR3 DNA reads TGCAGTGCATACACTAGCGGAAACACCGGGGAGCTGTTTTTT. The chain has TRBV20-1 and TRBJ2-2; 8 bases line up with TRBD2. The CDR3 length is 14 residues. J was trimmed by 2 bases and V by 6 bases; bases with no gene match: 5. Germline V gene data show CDR1 as DFQATT and CDR2 as SNEGSKA (reference sequence).